The 19 T cell receptor beta chains presented below share a single source sample, sequenced in a study of CD8+CD57+ T cells in acquired aplastic anemia. The template for TCR beta VDJ and CDR3 sequence profiling was genomic DNA. TCRdb re-derived calls from the reads in MiXCR, one entry per CDR3 protein. Here the sample spans under 250,000 distinct CDR3 sequences, 60% to 80% being singletons. The patients chosen for sequencing had shown expansion of CD8+CD57+ cells (detected by flow cytometry). The source material was sorted CD4+, CD8+, or CD8+CD57+ T cells (not recorded which) from PBMCs. These receptors all come from a human donor with aplastic anemia.

V usage is TRBV5-5 and J usage is TRBJ2-7; TRBD1 agrees at 9 bases. Losses at the gene ends were 5 bases for V and 6 bases for J; bases not matched to a gene: 6. There are 13 residues in the CDR3. Germline V gives CDR1 SGHKS, CDR2 YYEKEE (reference sequence). CDR3 nucleotides: TGTGCCAGCAGTCCCGACAGGGGGATCGAGCAGTACTTC. This codes for CASSPDRGIEQYF. The full variable domain, its missing parts supplied by reference TRBV5-5 and TRBJ2-7, is DAGVTQSPTHLIKTRGQQVTLRCSPISGHKSVSWYQQVLGQGPQFIFQYYEKEERGRGNFPDRFSARQFPNYSSELNVNALLLGDSALYLCASSPDRGIEQYFGPGTRLTVT.

J is TRBJ2-1 and V is TRBV29-1; D is unresolved. The CDR3 is 15 amino acids. V was pared by 4 bases and J by 8 bases, with 21 bases between. CDR1 and CDR2 (germline): SQVTM, ANQGSEA. DNA of the CDR3: TGCAGCGTTGGTTTTCTCTCCTCCTTAGGCTATGAGCAGTTCTTC. Protein: CSVGFLSSLGYEQFF.

The V and J genes are TRBV6-4 and TRBJ1-1; D is perhaps TRBD1 (5 bases). The CDR3 has 15 amino acids. V lost 2 bases and J 3 bases, leaving 13 bases between the germline ends. From germline, CDR1 is MRHNA and CDR2 SNTAGT. Written as DNA, the CDR3 is TGTGCCAGCAGTGACGCGGGGGGAAGGGACACTGAAGCTTTCTTT. Amino acids: CASSDAGGRDTEAFF.

This rearrangement joins TRBV15 to TRBJ2-7, with 8 bases identical to TRBD2. Germline V CDR1 and CDR2: LNHNV, YYDKDF (reference sequence). This CDR3 is built from 13 residues. J lost 5 bases, V lost 5 bases, and 5 bases had no gene match. The CDR3 nucleotides read TGTGCCACCAGCTTAGGACTAGCAGACGAGCAGTACTTC. This sequence encodes CATSLGLADEQYF.

The chain joins TRBV24-1 to TRBJ1-2; D is uncertain. The CDR3 is 14 amino acids. Germline-derived CDR1 and CDR2 are KGHDR and SFDVKD. V was trimmed by 4 bases and J by 5 bases, leaving 13 bases between them. The CDR3, as DNA: TGTGCCACCAGTGACCCCACAGACTCTTATGGCTACACCTTC. It encodes CATSDPTDSYGYTF.

This clonotype has just a few counts. The rearrangement joins TRBV24-1 to TRBJ1-5, with D possibly matching TRBD1 (5 bases). The V and J ends lost 3 bases and 8 bases respectively, with 13 bases between them. CDR1 is KGHDR and CDR2 is SFDVKD in the germline V gene. The CDR3 consists of 14 residues. CDR3 in DNA: TGTGCCACCAGTGATAGGGCAGGGAACGAGCCCCAGCATTTT. Residues: CATSDRAGNEPQHF.

In nucleotides, the CDR3 is TGTGCCATCGCATTGGACCGCACTGAAGCTTTCTTT. Its translation: CAIALDRTEAFF. The chain carries TRBV10-3 and TRBJ1-1, with no clear D. The CDR3 is made up of 12 amino acids. Germline V gene sequence: CDR1 ENHRY, CDR2 SYGVKD. Between the trimmed V and J ends, which lost 8 bases and 4 bases, there was a span of 11 bases.

This clonotype was seen more than once but under ten times. The chain employs TRBV15 and TRBJ2-6; no reliable D call. Trimming took off 0 bases at V and 2 bases at J, with 5 bases between the two ends. The CDR3 length is 15 residues. The germline V gene encodes CDR1 LNHNV and CDR2 YYDKDF (reference sequence). CDR3 residues: CATSRDVAGANVLTF. CDR3 nucleotides: TGTGCCACCAGCAGAGATGTGGCTGGGGCCAACGTCCTGACTTTC.

The chain links TRBV29-1 to TRBJ1-2, with TRBD1 matching over 10 bases. The CDR3 sequence is 13 residues long. Germline V gives CDR1 SQVTM, CDR2 ANQGSEA. Trimming at V came to 3 bases and at J to 6 bases, leaving 4 bases not matched to a gene. This chain's CDR3 is CSVEAGTGDGYTF. In DNA, the CDR3 is TGCAGCGTTGAGGCCGGGACAGGGGATGGCTACACCTTC. Full variable domain (remainder filled in from reference TRBV29-1 and TRBJ1-2): SAVISQKPSRDICQRGTSLTIQCQVDSQVTMMFWYRQQPGQSLTLIATANQGSEATYESGFVIDKFPISRPNLTFSTLTVSNMSPEDSSIYLCSVEAGTGDGYTFGSGTRLTVV.

This clonotype was seen only once. This chain joins TRBV11-2 and TRBJ1-1; D not resolved. The CDR3 spans 13 residues. V gave up 4 bases and J gave up 5 bases, with 11 bases separating them. The V gene's germline CDR1 is SGHAT and CDR2 FQNNGV. CDR3 sequence (DNA): TGTGCCAGCAGCTACGAAGTGAGGACTGAAGCTTTCTTT. Translated: CASSYEVRTEAFF.

The count of this clonotype is one. The V gene is TRBV9, the J gene TRBJ1-1, with D possibly being TRBD1 (6 bases). The germline CDR1 and CDR2 sequences are SGDLS and YYNGEE. CDR3 length: 14 amino acids. The ends were cut back, 6 bases at V and 5 bases at J, with 17 bases in the middle. The CDR3 region has the DNA TGTGCCAGCACGGGGACACAGGGAGGGACTGAAGCTTTCTTT. Protein product: CASTGTQGGTEAFF.

V is TRBV12-3 or TRBV12-4 and J is TRBJ2-3, with 7 bases that match TRBD2. V lost 10 bases to trimming and J lost 4 bases; unmatched junction nucleotides: 17. The CDR3 extends over 16 amino acids. CDR3 in DNA: TGTGCCACCACTGCCGAAGCGGGGAGGGGAGCAGATACGCAGTATTTT. It encodes CATTAEAGRGADTQYF.

This chain links TRBV6-6 with TRBJ1-1; D gene unclear. The germline gives CDR1 MNHNY, CDR2 SVGAGI (reference sequence). The ends were cut back, 4 bases at V and 5 bases at J, with 11 bases in the middle. This CDR3 spans 13 amino acids. CDR3 amino acids: CASSFLTGTEAFF. CDR3 coding DNA: TGTGCCAGCAGTTTCCTCACGGGGACTGAAGCTTTCTTT.

The rearrangement joins TRBV19 to TRBJ2-3, with D perhaps TRBD1 (6 bases). CDR3 length equals 15 residues. Germline CDR1 and CDR2: LNHDA and SQIVND (reference sequence). V was trimmed by 5 bases and J by 2 bases, leaving 14 bases between them. CDR3 in DNA: TGTGCCAGTAGTGCCACAGGGTCGAACACAGATACGCAGTATTTT. Protein product: CASSATGSNTDTQYF.

The CDR3 DNA follows: TGTGCCAGCACCCCCGGACAGTATAATTCACCCCTCCACTTT. It codes for CASTPGQYNSPLHF. This chain uses TRBV7-8 with TRBJ1-6, with a tentative D call TRBD1 (6 bases). CDR3 length: 14 residues. The ends were cut back, 7 bases at V and 4 bases at J, with 11 bases in the middle. Per germline, CDR1 SGHVS and CDR2 FQNEAQ.

The CDR3 loop is CASSLGAGAREQYF. CDR3 nucleotides: TGTGCCAGCAGCTTAGGTGCTGGGGCGCGGGAGCAGTACTTC. The genes are TRBV7-8 and TRBJ2-7, with D possibly TRBD1 on 5 matching bases. CDR1 SGHVS and CDR2 FQNEAQ come from the germline V gene. The CDR3 totals 14 residues. The V end was cut by 1 base, the J end by 7 bases, with 14 bases between. The full variable domain, completed using reference TRBV7-8 and TRBJ2-7, is GAGVSQSPRYKVAKRGQDVALRCDPISGHVSLFWYQQALGQGPEFLTYFQNEAQLDKSGLPSDRFFAERPEGSVSTLKIQRTQQEDSAVYLCASSLGAGAREQYFGPGTRLTVT.

The chain couples TRBV5-6 to TRBJ1-5; tentative D call: TRBD1 (6 bases). Germline CDR1 reads SGHDT; CDR2 reads YYEEEE. V was cut by 8 bases and J by 6 bases, with 27 bases left in between. The CDR3 extends over 17 amino acids. The CDR3 spells CASHSGNREGWGQPQHF. DNA for the CDR3: TGTGCCAGTCACTCCGGTAACAGGGAAGGTTGGGGTCAGCCCCAGCATTTT.

The chain recombines TRBV6-2 or TRBV6-3 with TRBJ2-6, with 9 bases that match TRBD1. CDR1 is MNHEY and CDR2 is SVGEGT in the germline V gene. Losses at the gene ends were 5 bases for V and 4 bases for J; bases not matched to a gene: 0. The CDR3 covers 14 residues. CDR3 loop: CASSTGGGANVLTF. CDR3 bases: TGTGCCAGCAGTACAGGGGGCGGGGCCAACGTCCTGACTTTC.

The V call is TRBV10-3, the J call TRBJ2-7; TRBD2 is a possible D gene (5 bases). Trimming stripped 3 bases from V and 0 bases from J, with 18 bases between. Germline assignment: CDR1 ENHRY and CDR2 SYGVKD. This CDR3 has 17 amino acids. Written as DNA, the CDR3 is TGTGCCATCAGTGAACCGACTGGTGGGCGGGCCTCCTACGAGCAGTACTTC. This codes for CAISEPTGGRASYEQYF.